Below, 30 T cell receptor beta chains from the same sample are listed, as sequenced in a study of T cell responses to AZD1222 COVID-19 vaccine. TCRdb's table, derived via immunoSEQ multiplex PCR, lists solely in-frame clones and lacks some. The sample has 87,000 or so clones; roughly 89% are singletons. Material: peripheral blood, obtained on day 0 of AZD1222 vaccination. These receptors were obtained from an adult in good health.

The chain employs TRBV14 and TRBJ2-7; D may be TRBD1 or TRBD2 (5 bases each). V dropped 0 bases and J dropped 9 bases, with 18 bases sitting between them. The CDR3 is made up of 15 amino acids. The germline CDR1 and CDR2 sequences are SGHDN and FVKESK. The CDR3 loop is CASSQDPRVGTGQYF. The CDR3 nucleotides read TGTGCCAGCAGCCAAGATCCCAGGGTGGGGACCGGGCAGTACTTC. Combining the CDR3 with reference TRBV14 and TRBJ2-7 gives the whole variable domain EAGVTQFPSHSVIEKGQTVTLRCDPISGHDNLYWYRRVMGKEIKFLLHFVKESKQDESGMPNNRFLAERTGGTYSTLKVQPAELEDSGVYFCASSQDPRVGTGQYFGPGTRLTVT.

The CDR3 DNA follows: TGTGCCAGCAGCCAACGACTAGTGATAGATACGCAGTATTTT. Its translation: CASSQRLVIDTQYF. J is TRBJ2-3 and V is TRBV3-1 (or the pseudogene TRBV3-2); D might be TRBD2 (6 bases). Germline CDR1 reads LGHDT; CDR2 reads YNNKEL (reference sequence). This CDR3 is built from 14 residues. The V end lost 2 bases, the J end lost 5 bases, and 11 bases lay between the germline ends.

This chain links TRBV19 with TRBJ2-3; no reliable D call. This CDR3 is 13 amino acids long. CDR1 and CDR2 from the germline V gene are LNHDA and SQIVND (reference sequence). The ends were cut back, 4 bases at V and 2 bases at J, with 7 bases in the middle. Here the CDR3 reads CASSNQATDTQYF. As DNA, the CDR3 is TGTGCCAGTAGTAACCAGGCCACAGATACGCAGTATTTT. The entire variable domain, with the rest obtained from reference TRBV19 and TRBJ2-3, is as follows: DGGITQSPKYLFRKEGQNVTLSCEQNLNHDAMYWYRQDPGQGLRLIYYSQIVNDFQKGDIAEGYSVSREKKESFPLTVTSAQKNPTAFYLCASSNQATDTQYFGPGTRLTVL.

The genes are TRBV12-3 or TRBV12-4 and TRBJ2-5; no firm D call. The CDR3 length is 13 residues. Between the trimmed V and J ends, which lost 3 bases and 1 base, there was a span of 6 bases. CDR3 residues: CASSFKRQETQYF. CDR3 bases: TGTGCCAGCAGTTTTAAACGCCAAGAGACCCAGTACTTC.

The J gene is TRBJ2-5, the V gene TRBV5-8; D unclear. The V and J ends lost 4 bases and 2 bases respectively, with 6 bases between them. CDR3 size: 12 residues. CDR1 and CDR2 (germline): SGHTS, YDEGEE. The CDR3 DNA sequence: TGTGCCAGCAGCAATATGCAAGAGACCCAGTACTTC. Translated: CASSNMQETQYF.

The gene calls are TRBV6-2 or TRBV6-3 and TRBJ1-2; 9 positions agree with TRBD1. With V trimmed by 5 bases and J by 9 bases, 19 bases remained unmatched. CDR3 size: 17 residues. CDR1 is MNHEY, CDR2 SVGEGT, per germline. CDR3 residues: CASSLIPRQQGAGRYTF. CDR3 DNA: TGTGCCAGCAGTCTAATCCCTCGCCAACAGGGGGCCGGTCGCTACACCTTC.

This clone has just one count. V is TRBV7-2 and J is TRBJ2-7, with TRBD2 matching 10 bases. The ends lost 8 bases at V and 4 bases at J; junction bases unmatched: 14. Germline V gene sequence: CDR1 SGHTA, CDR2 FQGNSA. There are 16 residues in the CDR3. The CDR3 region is CASQQGSGGAGYEQYF. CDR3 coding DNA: TGTGCCAGCCAGCAGGGGAGCGGGGGGGCCGGGTACGAGCAGTACTTC.

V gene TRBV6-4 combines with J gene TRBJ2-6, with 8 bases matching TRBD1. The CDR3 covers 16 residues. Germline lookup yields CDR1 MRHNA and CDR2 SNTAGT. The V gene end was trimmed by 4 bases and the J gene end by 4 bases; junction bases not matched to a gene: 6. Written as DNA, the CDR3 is TGTGCCAGCAGTGCCGGGACAGGTTCAGGGGCCAACGTCCTGACTTTC. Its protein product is CASSAGTGSGANVLTF.

The CDR3 sequence is CASSVGLAGGRETQYF. CDR3 nucleotides: TGTGCCAGCAGCGTAGGACTAGCGGGGGGTCGAGAGACCCAGTACTTC. V and J are TRBV9 and TRBJ2-5; 13 bases line up with TRBD2. Germline V lookup: CDR1 SGDLS, CDR2 YYNGEE. V shed 0 bases and J 4 bases; nucleotides not matched to a gene: 3. The CDR3 is made up of 16 amino acids.

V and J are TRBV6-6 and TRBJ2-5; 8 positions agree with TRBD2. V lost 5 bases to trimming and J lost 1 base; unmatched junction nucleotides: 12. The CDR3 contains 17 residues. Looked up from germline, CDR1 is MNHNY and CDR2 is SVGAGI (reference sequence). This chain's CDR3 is CASSPFGRGRGQETQYF. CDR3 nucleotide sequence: TGTGCCAGCAGTCCATTCGGGAGGGGGAGAGGCCAAGAGACCCAGTACTTC.

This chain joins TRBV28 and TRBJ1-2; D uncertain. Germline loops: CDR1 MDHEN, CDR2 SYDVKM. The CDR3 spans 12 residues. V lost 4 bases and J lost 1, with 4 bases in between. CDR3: CASSWVNYGYTF. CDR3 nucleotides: TGTGCCAGCAGTTGGGTTAACTATGGCTACACCTTC.

In nucleotides, the CDR3 is TGCAGCGTTGAGAGGGCAACTCAATATGGCTACACCTTC. Its protein product is CSVERATQYGYTF. The chain employs TRBV29-1 and TRBJ1-2, with D hard to call. Germline V gene data show CDR1 as SQVTM and CDR2 as ANQGSEA. V shed 3 bases and J shed 5 bases, with 13 bases lying between them. CDR3 length equals 13 residues.

In nucleotides, the CDR3 is TGTGCCAGACCCCTGACGCGACTCTCTGGAAACACCATATATTTT. The encoded protein is CARPLTRLSGNTIYF. The rearrangement links TRBV27 to TRBJ1-3; D gene unclear. V shed 9 bases and J shed 0 bases, with 15 bases lying between them. Germline V gene lookup returns CDR1 MNHEY and CDR2 SMNVEV (reference sequence). The CDR3 runs 15 residues.

The DNA of the CDR3 is TGTGCCAGCAGCTCAACAGCAGACTCCTACGAGCAGTACTTC. It encodes CASSSTADSYEQYF. V usage is TRBV7-2 and J usage is TRBJ2-7, with D unresolved. This CDR3 has 14 amino acids. V was trimmed by 4 bases and J by 0 bases, leaving 10 bases between them. Per germline, CDR1 SGHTA and CDR2 FQGNSA.

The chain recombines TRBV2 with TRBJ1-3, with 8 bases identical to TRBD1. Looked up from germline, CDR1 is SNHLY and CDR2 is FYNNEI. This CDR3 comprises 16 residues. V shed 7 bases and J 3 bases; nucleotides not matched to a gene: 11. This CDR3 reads CASILPTGAGGNTIYF. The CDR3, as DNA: TGTGCCAGCATACTTCCGACAGGGGCGGGTGGAAACACCATATATTTT. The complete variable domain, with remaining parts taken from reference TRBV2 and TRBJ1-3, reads EPEVTQTPSHQVTQMGQEVILRCVPISNHLYFYWYRQILGQKVEFLVSFYNNEISEKSEIFDDQFSVERPDGSNFTLKIRSTKLEDSAMYFCASILPTGAGGNTIYFGEGSWLTVV.

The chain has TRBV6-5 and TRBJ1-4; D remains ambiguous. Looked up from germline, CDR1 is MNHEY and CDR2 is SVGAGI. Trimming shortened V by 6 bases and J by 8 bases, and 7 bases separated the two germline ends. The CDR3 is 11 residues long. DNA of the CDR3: TGTGCCAGCAGCCCCTGGGAAAAACTGTTTTTT. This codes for CASSPWEKLFF.

The CDR3 sequence is CASSSTGLGGYTF. The CDR3 bases are TGTGCCAGCAGTTCGACAGGGCTGGGTGGCTACACCTTC. The chain joins TRBV28 to TRBJ1-2, with 7 bases matching TRBD1. Germline V gives CDR1 MDHEN, CDR2 SYDVKM. V shed 4 bases and J 7 bases; nucleotides not matched to a gene: 6. This CDR3 region has 13 residues.

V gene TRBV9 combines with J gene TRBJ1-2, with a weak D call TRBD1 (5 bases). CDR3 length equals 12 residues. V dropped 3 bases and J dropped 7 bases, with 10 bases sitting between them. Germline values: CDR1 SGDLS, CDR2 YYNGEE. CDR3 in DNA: TGTGCCAGCAGCGACCAGGGATCTGGCTACACCTTC. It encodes CASSDQGSGYTF.

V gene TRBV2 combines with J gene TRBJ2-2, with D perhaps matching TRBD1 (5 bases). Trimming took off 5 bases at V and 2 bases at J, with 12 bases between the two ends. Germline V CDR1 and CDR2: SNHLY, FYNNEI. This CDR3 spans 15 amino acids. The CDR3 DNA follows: TGTGCCAGCAGTTACGGACACGGAAACACCGGGGAGCTGTTTTTT. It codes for CASSYGHGNTGELFF. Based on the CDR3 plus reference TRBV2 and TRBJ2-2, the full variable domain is EPEVTQTPSHQVTQMGQEVILRCVPISNHLYFYWYRQILGQKVEFLVSFYNNEISEKSEIFDDQFSVERPDGSNFTLKIRSTKLEDSAMYFCASSYGHGNTGELFFGEGSRLTVL.

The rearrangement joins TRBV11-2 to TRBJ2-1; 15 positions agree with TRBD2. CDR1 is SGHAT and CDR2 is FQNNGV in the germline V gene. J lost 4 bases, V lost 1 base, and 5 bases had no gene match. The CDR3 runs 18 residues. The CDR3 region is CASSLGGTSGGKYNEQFF. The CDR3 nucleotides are TGTGCCAGCAGCTTAGGCGGGACTAGCGGGGGGAAATACAATGAGCAGTTCTTC.

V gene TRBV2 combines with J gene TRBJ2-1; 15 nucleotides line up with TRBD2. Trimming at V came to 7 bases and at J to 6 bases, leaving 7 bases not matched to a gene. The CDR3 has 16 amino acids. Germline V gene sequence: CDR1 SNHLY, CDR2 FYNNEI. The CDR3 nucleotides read TGTGCCAGCACCGGGACTAGCGGGGGGCACCGCAATGAGCAGTTCTTC. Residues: CASTGTSGGHRNEQFF.

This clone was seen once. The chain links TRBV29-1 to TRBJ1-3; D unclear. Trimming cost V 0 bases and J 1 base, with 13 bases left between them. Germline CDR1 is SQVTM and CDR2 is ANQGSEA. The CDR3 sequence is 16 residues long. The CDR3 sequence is CSVEELGRWSGNTIYF. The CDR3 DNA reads TGCAGCGTTGAAGAATTAGGCAGGTGGTCTGGAAACACCATATATTTT. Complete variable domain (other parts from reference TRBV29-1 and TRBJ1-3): SAVISQKPSRDICQRGTSLTIQCQVDSQVTMMFWYRQQPGQSLTLIATANQGSEATYESGFVIDKFPISRPNLTFSTLTVSNMSPEDSSIYLCSVEELGRWSGNTIYFGEGSWLTVV.

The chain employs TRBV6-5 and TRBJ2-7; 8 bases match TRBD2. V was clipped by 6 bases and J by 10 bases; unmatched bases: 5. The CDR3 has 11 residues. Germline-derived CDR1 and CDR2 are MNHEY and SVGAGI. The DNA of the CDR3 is TGTGCCAGCAGGAAACTAGCGGTTCAGTACTTC. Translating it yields CASRKLAVQYF.

The CDR3, as DNA: TGTGCCAGTAGTATAGTAAGAGGGACTACCCAAGAGACCCAGTACTTC. Residues: CASSIVRGTTQETQYF. This chain uses TRBV19 with TRBJ2-5; 7 positions agree with TRBD2. The germline CDR1 and CDR2 sequences are LNHDA and SQIVND (reference sequence). After removal of 1 base from V and 1 base from J, the junction contained 6 bases not matched to a gene. The CDR3 has 16 residues.

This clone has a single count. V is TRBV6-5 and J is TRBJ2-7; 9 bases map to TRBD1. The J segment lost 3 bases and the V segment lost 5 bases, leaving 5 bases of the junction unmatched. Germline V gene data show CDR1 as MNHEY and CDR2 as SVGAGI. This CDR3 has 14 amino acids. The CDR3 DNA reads TGTGCCAGCAGTCGGGACAGGGAAAACTACGAGCAGTACTTC. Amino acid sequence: CASSRDRENYEQYF.

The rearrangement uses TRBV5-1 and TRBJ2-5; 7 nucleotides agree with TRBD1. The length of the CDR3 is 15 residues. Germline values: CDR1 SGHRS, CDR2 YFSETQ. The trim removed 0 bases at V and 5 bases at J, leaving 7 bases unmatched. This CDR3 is CASSLDYRGGETQYF. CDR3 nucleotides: TGCGCCAGCAGCTTGGACTACAGGGGCGGGGAGACCCAGTACTTC. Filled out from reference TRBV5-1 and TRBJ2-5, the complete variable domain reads KAGVTQTPRYLIKTRGQQVTLSCSPISGHRSVSWYQQTPGQGLQFLFEYFSETQRNKGNFPGRFSGRQFSNSRSEMNVSTLELGDSALYLCASSLDYRGGETQYFGPGTRLLVL.

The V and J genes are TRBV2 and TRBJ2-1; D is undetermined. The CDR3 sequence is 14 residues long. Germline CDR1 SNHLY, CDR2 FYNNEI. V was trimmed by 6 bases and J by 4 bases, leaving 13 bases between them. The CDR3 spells CASRQTLIYNEQFF. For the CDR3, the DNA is TGTGCCAGCAGACAGACTCTCATTTACAATGAGCAGTTCTTC.

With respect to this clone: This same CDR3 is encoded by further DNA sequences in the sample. CDR3 amino acids: CASSERGYGYTF. As DNA, the CDR3 is TGTGCCAGCAGTGAAAGGGGCTATGGCTACACCTTC. J is TRBJ1-2 and V is TRBV2; the D gene is possibly TRBD1 (5 bases). The germline CDR1 and CDR2 sequences are SNHLY and FYNNEI. The CDR3 runs 12 residues. The germline V and J ends were trimmed by 2 bases and 4 bases, with 5 bases remaining between them.

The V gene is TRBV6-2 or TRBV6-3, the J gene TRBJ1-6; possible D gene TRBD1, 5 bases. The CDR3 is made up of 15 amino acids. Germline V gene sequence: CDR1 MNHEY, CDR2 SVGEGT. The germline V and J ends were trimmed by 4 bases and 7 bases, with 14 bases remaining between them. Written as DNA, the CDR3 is TGTGCCAGCAGTTGGGGGGACGGATTCAATTCACCCCTCCACTTT. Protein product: CASSWGDGFNSPLHF.

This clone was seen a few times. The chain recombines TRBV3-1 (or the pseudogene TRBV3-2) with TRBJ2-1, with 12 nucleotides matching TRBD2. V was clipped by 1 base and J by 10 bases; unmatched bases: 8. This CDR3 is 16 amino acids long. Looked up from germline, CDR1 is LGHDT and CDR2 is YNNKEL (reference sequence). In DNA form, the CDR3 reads TGTGCCAGCAGCCAAGTTAGCCTAGCGGGGGGGCTCGAGCAGTTCTTC. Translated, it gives CASSQVSLAGGLEQFF.